Given below is one T cell receptor (beta chain) in context. As to time point: pretreatment peripheral blood. The ends were cut back, 6 bases at V and 7 bases at J, with 18 bases in the middle. The CDR3 spans 14 residues. Germline assignment: CDR1 MGHDK and CDR2 SYGVNS. This entry is derived from a study of PD-L1 blockade in urothelial cancer. Across the whole study: Prior chemotherapy in patients spanned 0 to 3 regimens. T cells were recovered from blood samples at a median of roughly 150,000. Analysis of the blood was performed 3 weeks (second dose) and 6 weeks after treatment start.

This table comes from immunoSEQ multiplex PCR, and its TCRdb copy is limited to in-frame clones, with some not included. The sample lists about 47,000 clones, about 81% occurring once. This sequence joins TRBV25-1 and TRBJ1-1; D uncertain. The TCR originated in a man aged 45-65 years with urothelial cancer. The source material was PBMCs, sampled around atezolizumab (anti-PD-L1) treatment. The CDR3 region is CASRASQSTSEAFF. CDR3 sequence (DNA): TGTGCCAGCAGAGCATCACAGAGCACCAGTGAAGCTTTCTTT.